This T cell receptor beta chain was sequenced in a study of cytomegalovirus exposure and HLA in healthy donors. Study summary: It was reported in a later analysis that the same platform had been used for the 100 to 150 validation repertoires as for the approximately 670 first-cohort repertoires.

Profiling relied on immunoSEQ multiplex PCR, and the TCRdb table lists in-frame clones only, not all of them. The sample records about 130,000 clones, 85% to 90% being singletons. The source of this sequence is a woman younger than 30 in good health and CMV-seronegative. Specimen: PBMCs.

The CDR3 DNA sequence: TGTGCCAGCAGTGAGTTTCCAGACGGGGGCCAAGAGACCCAGTACTTC. Amino acid sequence: CASSEFPDGGQETQYF. V and J are TRBV6-4 and TRBJ2-5, with D tentatively TRBD2 (6 bases). CDR3 length equals 16 residues. Trimming removed 3 bases from V and 1 base from J, with 15 bases in between. The V gene's germline CDR1 is MRHNA and CDR2 SNTAGT.